Listed below are T cell receptor beta chains from one sample, sequenced in a study of T cell responses to AZD1222 COVID-19 vaccine. The data were produced by immunoSEQ multiplex PCR, yet TCRdb's version contains in-frame clones alone and is incomplete. The sample holds some 100,000 clones, 92% seen once. The sample in question was peripheral blood, obtained on day 0 of AZD1222 vaccination. The origin of the receptors is an adult in good health. CDR3s include the opening cysteine and the closing phenylalanine or tryptophan. The order of the fields is clone size, D gene, J gene, V gene, CDR3 protein, CDR3 DNA. A D gene is named only where the DNA matches it firmly. Only some rows state a clone size, as once, few, many or a class for expanded clones.

. | . | TRBJ1-1 | TRBV5-6 | CASSPRNTEAFF | TGTGCCAGCAGCCCCAGGAACACTGAAGCTTTCTTT
. | . | TRBJ2-7 | TRBV10-2 | CASSDFRRGRTYEQYF | TGCGCCAGCAGTGATTTCCGAAGGGGTCGGACGTACGAGCAGTACTTC
once | . | TRBJ2-7 | TRBV1 | CTSSQDTVLPYEQYF | TGCACCAGCAGCCAAGATACCGTTCTACCTTACGAGCAGTACTTC
. | . | TRBJ1-1 | TRBV7-9 | CASSLTGNTEAFF | TGTGCCAGCAGCTTAACAGGGAACACTGAAGCTTTCTTT
. | . | TRBJ2-5 | TRBV18 | CASSPTTSISETQYF | TGTGCCAGCTCACCCACAACTAGCATTTCAGAGACCCAGTACTTC
. | . | TRBJ2-7 | TRBV10-2 | CASTPRGYYDFEQYF | TGCGCCAGCACCCCGAGGGGGTACTACGACTTCGAGCAGTACTTC
. | TRBD2 | TRBJ2-7 | TRBV7-6 | CASSYGLAGSYEQYF | TGTGCCAGCAGCTATGGACTAGCGGGATCCTACGAGCAGTACTTC
few | . | TRBJ2-5 | TRBV5-1 | CASSQQETQYF | TGCGCCAGCAGCCAACAAGAGACCCAGTACTTC
. | . | TRBJ2-7 | TRBV7-9 | CASSHLVIGTDEQYF | TGTGCCAGCAGCCACTTAGTAATCGGGACGGACGAGCAGTACTTC
. | . | TRBJ2-2 | TRBV9 | CASSVGQLRTGELFF | TGTGCCAGCAGCGTCGGACAGTTGAGGACCGGGGAGCTGTTTTTT
. | TRBD1 | TRBJ2-3 | TRBV5-1 | CASSDVGTDADTQYF | TGCGCCAGCAGCGACGTGGGGACAGACGCAGATACGCAGTATTTT